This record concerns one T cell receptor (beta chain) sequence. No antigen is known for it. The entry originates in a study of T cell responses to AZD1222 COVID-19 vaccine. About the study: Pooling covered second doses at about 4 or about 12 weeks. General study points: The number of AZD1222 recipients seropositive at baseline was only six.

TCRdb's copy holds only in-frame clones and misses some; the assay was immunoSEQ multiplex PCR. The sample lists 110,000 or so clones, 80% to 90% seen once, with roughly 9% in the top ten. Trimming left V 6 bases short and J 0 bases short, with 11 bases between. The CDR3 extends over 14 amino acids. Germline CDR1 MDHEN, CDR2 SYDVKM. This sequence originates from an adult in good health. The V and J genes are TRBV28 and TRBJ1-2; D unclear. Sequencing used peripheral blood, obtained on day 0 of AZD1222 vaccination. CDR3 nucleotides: TGTGCCAGCAGGGCCCGGCAGCCTAACTATGGCTACACCTTC. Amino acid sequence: CASRARQPNYGYTF.